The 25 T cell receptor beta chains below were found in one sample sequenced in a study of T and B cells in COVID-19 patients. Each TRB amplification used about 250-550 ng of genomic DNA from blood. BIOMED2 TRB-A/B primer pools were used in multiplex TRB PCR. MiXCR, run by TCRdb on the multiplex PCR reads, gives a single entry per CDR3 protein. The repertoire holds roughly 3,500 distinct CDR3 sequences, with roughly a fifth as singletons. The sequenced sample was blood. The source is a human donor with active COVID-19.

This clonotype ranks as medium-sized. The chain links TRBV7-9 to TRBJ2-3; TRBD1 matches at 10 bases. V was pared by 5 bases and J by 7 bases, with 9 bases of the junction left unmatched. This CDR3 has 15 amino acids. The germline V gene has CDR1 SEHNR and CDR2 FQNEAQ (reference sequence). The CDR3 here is CASSVGQGELNTQYF. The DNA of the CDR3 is TGTGCCAGCAGCGTAGGACAGGGGGAACTAAATACGCAGTATTTT.

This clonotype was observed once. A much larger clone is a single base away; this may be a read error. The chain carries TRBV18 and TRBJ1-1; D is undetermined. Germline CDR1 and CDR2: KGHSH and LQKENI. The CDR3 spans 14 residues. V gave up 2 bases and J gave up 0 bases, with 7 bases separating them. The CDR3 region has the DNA TGTGCCAGCTCACCAGAGGCGGTGAACACTGAAGCTTTCTTT. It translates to CASSPEAVNTEAFF.

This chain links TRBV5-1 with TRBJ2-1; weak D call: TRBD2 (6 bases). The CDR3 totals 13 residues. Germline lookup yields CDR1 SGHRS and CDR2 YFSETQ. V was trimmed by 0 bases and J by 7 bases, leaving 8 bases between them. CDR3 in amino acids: CASSLDGGNEQFF. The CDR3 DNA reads TGCGCCAGCAGCTTGGACGGGGGTAATGAGCAGTTCTTC.

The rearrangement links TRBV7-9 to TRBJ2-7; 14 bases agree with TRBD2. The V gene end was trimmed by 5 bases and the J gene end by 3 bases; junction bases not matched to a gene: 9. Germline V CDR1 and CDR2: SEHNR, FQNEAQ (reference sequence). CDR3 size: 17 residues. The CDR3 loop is CASSAWTSGRNIYEQYF. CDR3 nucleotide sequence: TGTGCCAGCAGCGCTTGGACTAGCGGGAGGAATATCTACGAGCAGTACTTC.

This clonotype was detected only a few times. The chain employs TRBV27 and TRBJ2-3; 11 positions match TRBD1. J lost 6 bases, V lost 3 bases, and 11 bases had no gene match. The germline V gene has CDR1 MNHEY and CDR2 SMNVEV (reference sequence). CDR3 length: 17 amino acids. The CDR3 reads CASSFLSGQGAKDTQYF. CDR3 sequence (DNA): TGTGCCAGCAGTTTTTTATCCGGACAGGGGGCGAAGGATACGCAGTATTTT.

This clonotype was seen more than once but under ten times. The CDR3: CATSDPKPAGRGETQYF. The CDR3, as DNA: TGTGCCACCAGTGATCCAAAACCAGCAGGGCGGGGAGAGACCCAGTACTTC. The V call is TRBV24-1, the J call TRBJ2-5, with a weak D call TRBD2 (6 bases). Germline CDR1 KGHDR, CDR2 SFDVKD. Trimming left V 3 bases short and J 4 bases short, with 20 bases between. The CDR3 covers 17 residues.

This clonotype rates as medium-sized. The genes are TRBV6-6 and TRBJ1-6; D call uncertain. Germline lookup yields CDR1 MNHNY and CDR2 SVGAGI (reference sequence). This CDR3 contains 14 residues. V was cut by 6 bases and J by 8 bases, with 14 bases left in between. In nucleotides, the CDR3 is TGTGCCAGCAGCAGATCCAGCGGAGATTCACCCCTCCACTTT. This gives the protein CASSRSSGDSPLHF.

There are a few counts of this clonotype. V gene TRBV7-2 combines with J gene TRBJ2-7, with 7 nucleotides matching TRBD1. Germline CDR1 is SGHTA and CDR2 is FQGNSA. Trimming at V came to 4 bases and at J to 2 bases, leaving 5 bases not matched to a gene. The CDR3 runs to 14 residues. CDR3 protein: CASSSYRGPYEQYF. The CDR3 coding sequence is TGTGCCAGCAGCTCCTACAGGGGTCCCTACGAGCAGTACTTC.

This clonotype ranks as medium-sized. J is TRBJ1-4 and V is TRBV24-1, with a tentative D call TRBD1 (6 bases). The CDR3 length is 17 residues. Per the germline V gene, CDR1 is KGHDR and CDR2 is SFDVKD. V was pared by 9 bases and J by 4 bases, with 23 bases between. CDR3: CATSQPAGRDNNEKLFF. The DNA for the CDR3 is TGTGCCACCTCCCAGCCGGCGGGGAGGGACAATAATGAAAAACTGTTTTTT.

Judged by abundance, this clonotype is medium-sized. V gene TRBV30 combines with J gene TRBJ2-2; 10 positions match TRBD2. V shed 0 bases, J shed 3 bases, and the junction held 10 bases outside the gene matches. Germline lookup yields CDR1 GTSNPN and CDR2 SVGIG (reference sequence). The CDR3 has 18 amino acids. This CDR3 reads CAWSVLLTSGTYTGELFF. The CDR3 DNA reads TGTGCCTGGAGTGTACTCCTTACTAGCGGGACCTACACCGGGGAGCTGTTTTTT.

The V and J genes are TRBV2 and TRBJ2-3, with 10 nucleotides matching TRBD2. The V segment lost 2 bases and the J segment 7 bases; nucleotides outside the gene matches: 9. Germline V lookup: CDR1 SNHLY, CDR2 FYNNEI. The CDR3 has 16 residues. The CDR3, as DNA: TGTGCCAGCAGTGAAAGGGCTAGCGGGAGCAAGAATACGCAGTATTTT. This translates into CASSERASGSKNTQYF.

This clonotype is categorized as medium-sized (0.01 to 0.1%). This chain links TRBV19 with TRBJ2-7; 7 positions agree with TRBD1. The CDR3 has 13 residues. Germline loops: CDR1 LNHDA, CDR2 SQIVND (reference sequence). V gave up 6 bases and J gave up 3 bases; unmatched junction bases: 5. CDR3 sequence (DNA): TGTGCCAGTAGAAGCACAGGGGACTACGAGCAGTACTTC. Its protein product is CASRSTGDYEQYF.

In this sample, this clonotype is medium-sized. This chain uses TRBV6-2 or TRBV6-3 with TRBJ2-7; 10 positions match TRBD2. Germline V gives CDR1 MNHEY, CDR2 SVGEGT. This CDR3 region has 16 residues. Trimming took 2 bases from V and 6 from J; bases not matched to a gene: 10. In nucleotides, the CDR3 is TGTGCCAGCAGTTACCCACTAGCGGGAACGGGACTCGAGCAGTACTTC. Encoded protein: CASSYPLAGTGLEQYF.

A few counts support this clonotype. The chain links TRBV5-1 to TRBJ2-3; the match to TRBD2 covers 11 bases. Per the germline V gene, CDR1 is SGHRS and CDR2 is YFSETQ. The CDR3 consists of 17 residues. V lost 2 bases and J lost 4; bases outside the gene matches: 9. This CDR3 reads CASSLWIAGGPSDTQYF. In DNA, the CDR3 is TGCGCCAGCAGCTTATGGATAGCGGGAGGGCCGTCAGATACGCAGTATTTT.

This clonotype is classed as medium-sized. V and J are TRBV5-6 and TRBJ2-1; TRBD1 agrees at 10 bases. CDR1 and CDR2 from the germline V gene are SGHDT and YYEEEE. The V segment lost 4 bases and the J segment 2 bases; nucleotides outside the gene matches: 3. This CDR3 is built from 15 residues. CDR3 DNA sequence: TGTGCCAGCAGCCCGGGACAGGGGCCCTACAATGAGCAGTTCTTC. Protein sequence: CASSPGQGPYNEQFF.

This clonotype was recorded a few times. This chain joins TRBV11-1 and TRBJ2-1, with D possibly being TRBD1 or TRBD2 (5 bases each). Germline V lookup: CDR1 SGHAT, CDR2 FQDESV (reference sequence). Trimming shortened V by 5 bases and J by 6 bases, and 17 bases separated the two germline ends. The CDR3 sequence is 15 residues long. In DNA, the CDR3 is TGTGCCAGCAGCCCAGGGACCGAACGTGGCAATGAGCAGTTCTTC. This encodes CASSPGTERGNEQFF.

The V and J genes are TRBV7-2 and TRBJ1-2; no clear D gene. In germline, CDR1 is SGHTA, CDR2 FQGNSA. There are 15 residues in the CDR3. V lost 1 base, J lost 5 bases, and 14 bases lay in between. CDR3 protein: CASSLGSGPGYGYTF. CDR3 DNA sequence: TGTGCCAGCAGCTTAGGCTCCGGACCGGGGTATGGCTACACCTTC.

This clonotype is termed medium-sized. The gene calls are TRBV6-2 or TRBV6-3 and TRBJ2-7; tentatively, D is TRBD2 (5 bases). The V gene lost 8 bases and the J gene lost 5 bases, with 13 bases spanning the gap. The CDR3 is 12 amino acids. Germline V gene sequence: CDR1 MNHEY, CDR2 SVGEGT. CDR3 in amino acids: CASGSSLNEQYF. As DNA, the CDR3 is TGTGCCAGCGGGAGCTCTCTGAACGAGCAGTACTTC.

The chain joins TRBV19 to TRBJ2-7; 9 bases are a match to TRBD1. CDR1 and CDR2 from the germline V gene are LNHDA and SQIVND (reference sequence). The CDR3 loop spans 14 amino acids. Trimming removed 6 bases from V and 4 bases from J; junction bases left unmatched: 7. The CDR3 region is CASRVGTGRYEQYF. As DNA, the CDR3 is TGTGCCAGTAGGGTCGGGACAGGGAGGTACGAGCAGTACTTC.

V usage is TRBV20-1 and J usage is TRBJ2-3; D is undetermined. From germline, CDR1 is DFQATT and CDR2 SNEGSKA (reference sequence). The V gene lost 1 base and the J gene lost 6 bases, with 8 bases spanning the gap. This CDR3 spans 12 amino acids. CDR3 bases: TGCAGTGCTAGAGCCATCGCGGATACGCAGTATTTT. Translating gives CSARAIADTQYF.

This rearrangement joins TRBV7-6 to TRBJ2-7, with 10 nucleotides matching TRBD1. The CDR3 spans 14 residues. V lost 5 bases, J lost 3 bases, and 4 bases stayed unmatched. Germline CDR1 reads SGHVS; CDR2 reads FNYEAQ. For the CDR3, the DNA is TGTGCCAGCAGCCCTGGGACAGGGGTCTACGAGCAGTACTTC. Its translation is CASSPGTGVYEQYF.

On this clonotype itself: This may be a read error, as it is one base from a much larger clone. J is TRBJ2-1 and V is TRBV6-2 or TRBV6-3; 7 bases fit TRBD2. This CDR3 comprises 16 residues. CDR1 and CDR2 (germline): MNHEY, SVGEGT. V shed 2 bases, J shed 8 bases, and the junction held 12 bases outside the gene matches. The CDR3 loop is CASSYGASGPLDEQFF. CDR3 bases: TGTGCCAGCAGTTACGGAGCTAGCGGTCCTTTGGATGAGCAGTTCTTC.

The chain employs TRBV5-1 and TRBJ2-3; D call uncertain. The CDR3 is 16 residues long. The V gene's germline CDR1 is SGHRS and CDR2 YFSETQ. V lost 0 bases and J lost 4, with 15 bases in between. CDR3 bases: TGCGCCAGCAGCTTGGCTGGGCGGCCTGGGGCAGATACGCAGTATTTT. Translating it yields CASSLAGRPGADTQYF. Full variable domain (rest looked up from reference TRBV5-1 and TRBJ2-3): KAGVTQTPRYLIKTRGQQVTLSCSPISGHRSVSWYQQTPGQGLQFLFEYFSETQRNKGNFPGRFSGRQFSNSRSEMNVSTLELGDSALYLCASSLAGRPGADTQYFGPGTRLTVL.

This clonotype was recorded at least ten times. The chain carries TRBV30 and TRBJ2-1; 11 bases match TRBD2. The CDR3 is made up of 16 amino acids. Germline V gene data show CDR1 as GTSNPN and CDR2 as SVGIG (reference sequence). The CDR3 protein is CARSAVGVAGGGEQFF. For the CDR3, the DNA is TGTGCTCGTTCCGCCGTAGGGGTAGCGGGAGGGGGTGAGCAGTTCTTC.

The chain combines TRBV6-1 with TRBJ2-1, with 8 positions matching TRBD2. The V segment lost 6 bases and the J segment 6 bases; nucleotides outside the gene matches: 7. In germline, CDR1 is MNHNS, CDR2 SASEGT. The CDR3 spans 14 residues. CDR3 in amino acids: CASRWVAGPNEQFF. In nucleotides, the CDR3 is TGTGCCAGCAGATGGGTAGCGGGACCCAATGAGCAGTTCTTC.